The 2 T cell receptor beta chains in this list originate from one sample, sequenced in a study of cytomegalovirus exposure and HLA in healthy donors. Primers: 60 Vbeta forward and 13 Jbeta reverse. The table came from immunoSEQ multiplex PCR; TCRdb's copy has only in-frame clones and leaves some out. Seen here are under 130,000 clones, 70% to 75% observed once, and the top ten hold roughly 1.2%. Input material: PBMCs. These receptors originate from a middle-aged man in good health and CMV-seronegative.

The chain is built from TRBV7-9 and TRBJ1-1, with 8 nucleotides matching TRBD1. Germline V gene sequence: CDR1 SEHNR, CDR2 FQNEAQ (reference sequence). With 2 bases clipped from V and 6 bases from J, the junction kept 8 bases outside the gene matches. The CDR3 runs 15 residues. In DNA form, the CDR3 reads TGTGCCAGCAGCTTAACAAGGACAGGGTACCCTGAAGCTTTCTTT. Its translation is CASSLTRTGYPEAFF.

The chain employs TRBV19 and TRBJ1-1; D is uncertain. V gave up 6 bases and J gave up 2 bases, with 16 bases separating them. CDR1 and CDR2 from the germline V gene are LNHDA and SQIVND (reference sequence). The CDR3 extends over 15 amino acids. CDR3: CASRDPHGENTEAFF. The CDR3 region has the DNA TGTGCCAGTAGGGATCCCCACGGGGAAAACACTGAAGCTTTCTTT.